This T cell receptor (beta chain) is from a study of spatial heterogeneity in lung cancer. On the study more broadly: The study consistently detected more beta-chain than alpha-chain sequences. The average appearance count of each unique TCR and UMI combination in raw reads was more than 9.5.

Germline V gene data show CDR1 as KGHDR and CDR2 as SFDVKD. The CDR3 contains 12 residues. V lost 5 bases to trimming and J lost 7 bases, with 10 bases between them. MiXCR was run by TCRdb on the 5' RACE reads, yielding one entry per CDR3 protein. This table has tens of thousands of distinct CDR3 sequences, less than 20% appearing once. Time point indicated: blood at routine non-recurrence follow-up after resection. Tumor, nontumor lung or frozen PBMC supplied whole RNA, sequenced without sorting. The clonotype was recovered from a male donor with early-stage non-small cell lung cancer. The sample in question was PBMCs, obtained at follow-up. The chain carries TRBV24-1 and TRBJ2-5; TRBD2 might be the D (6 bases). The CDR3 is CATSVLGGTQYF. The CDR3 DNA reads as TGTGCCACCAGTGTCCTGGGGGGGACCCAGTACTTC.